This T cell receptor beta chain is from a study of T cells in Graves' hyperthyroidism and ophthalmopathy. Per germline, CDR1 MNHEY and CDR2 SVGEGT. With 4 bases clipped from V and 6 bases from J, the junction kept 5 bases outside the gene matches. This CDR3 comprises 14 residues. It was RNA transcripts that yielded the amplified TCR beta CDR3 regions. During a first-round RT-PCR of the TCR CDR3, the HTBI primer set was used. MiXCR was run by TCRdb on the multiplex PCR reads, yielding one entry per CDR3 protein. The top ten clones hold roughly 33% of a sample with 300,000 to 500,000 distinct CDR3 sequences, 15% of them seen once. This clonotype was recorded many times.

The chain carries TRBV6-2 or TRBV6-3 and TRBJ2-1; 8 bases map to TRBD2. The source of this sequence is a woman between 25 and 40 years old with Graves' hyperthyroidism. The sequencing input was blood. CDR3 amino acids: CASSSGTRPNEQFF. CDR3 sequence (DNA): TGTGCCAGCAGTTCCGGGACTAGACCCAATGAGCAGTTCTTC.